Sequencing of this T cell receptor beta chain was carried out in a study of blood T cells in healthy people across ages. For the second PCR, which ran for about 6 to 11 cycles, a sample-barcoded 5' primer and a J-beta primer mix were used. Each CDR3 protein is one row after TCRdb ran MiXCR on the 5' RACE reads. The repertoire holds about 680,000 distinct CDR3 sequences, approximately 49% seen once, with around a third in the top ten. CDR3 size: 16 residues. Germline V gene data show CDR1 as SGHDT and CDR2 as YYEEEE. With 1 base clipped from V and 5 bases from J, the junction kept 5 bases outside the gene matches. This clonotype turned up a few times.

The chain carries TRBV5-6 and TRBJ2-2; 10 bases match TRBD2. This receptor was taken from a woman between 55 and 75 years old in good health. The sample comprised blood. DNA of the CDR3: TGTGCCAGCAGCTTGTGGGCTAGCGGGAGAACCGGGGAGCTGTTTTTT. Translating it yields CASSLWASGRTGELFF.